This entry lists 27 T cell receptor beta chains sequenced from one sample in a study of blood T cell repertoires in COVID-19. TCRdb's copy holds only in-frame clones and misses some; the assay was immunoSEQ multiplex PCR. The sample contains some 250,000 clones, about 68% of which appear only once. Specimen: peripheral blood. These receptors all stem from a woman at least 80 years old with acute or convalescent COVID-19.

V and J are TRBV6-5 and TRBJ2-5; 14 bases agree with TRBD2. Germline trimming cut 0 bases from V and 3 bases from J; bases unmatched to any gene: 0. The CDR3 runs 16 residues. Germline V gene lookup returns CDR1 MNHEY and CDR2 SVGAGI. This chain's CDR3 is CASSYSGLAGEETQYF. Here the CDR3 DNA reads TGTGCCAGCAGTTACTCGGGACTAGCGGGAGAAGAGACCCAGTACTTC.

CDR3 sequence reads: CASSYSAGKANQPQHF. CDR3 sequence (DNA): TGTGCCAGCAGTTACTCGGCAGGGAAGGCCAATCAGCCCCAGCATTTT. The chain employs TRBV6-5 and TRBJ1-5; possibly TRBD1 for D (5 bases). The length of the CDR3 is 16 residues. The V end lost 0 bases, the J end lost 3 bases, and 12 bases lay between the germline ends. In germline, CDR1 is MNHEY, CDR2 SVGAGI.

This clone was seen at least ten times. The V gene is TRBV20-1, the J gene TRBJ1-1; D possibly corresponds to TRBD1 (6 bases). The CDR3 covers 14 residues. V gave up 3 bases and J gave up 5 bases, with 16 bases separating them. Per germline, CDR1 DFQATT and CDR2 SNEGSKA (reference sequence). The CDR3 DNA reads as TGCAGTGCTAGTTTTTCGGGGGGCGTTACTGAAGCTTTCTTT. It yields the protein CSASFSGGVTEAFF.

CDR3 in amino acids: CASSLEDGTRWGHKATNEKLFF. For the CDR3, the DNA is TGTGCCAGCAGCTTAGAAGACGGTACAAGATGGGGACACAAGGCAACTAATGAAAAACTGTTTTTT. The V and J genes are TRBV11-3 and TRBJ1-4; possibly TRBD1 for D (6 bases). Trimming pared 0 bases from V and 0 bases from J, leaving 26 bases between. CDR1 is SGHNT, CDR2 YENEEA, per germline. The CDR3 totals 22 residues.

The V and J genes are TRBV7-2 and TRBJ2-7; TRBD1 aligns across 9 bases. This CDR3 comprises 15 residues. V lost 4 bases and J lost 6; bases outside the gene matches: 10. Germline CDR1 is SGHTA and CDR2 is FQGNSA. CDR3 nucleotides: TGTGCCAGCAGCTCAGCCCCCGGGACAGGGTCCGAGCAGTACTTC. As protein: CASSSAPGTGSEQYF.

CDR3: CASSLDYTGGYGYTF. As DNA, the CDR3 is TGTGCCAGCAGCTTAGATTATACGGGGGGCTATGGCTACACCTTC. The rearrangement links TRBV11-2 to TRBJ1-2; D may be TRBD1 (5 bases). The CDR3 is 15 amino acids. Trimming took 0 bases from V and 4 from J, leaving 12 bases between them. CDR1 is SGHAT and CDR2 is FQNNGV in the germline V gene.

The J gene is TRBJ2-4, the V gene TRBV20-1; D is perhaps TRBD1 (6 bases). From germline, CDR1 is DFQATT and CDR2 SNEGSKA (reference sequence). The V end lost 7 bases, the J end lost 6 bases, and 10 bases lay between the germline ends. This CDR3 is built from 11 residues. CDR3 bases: TGCAGTGGGGACATAGCAAACATTCAGTACTTC. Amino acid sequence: CSGDIANIQYF.

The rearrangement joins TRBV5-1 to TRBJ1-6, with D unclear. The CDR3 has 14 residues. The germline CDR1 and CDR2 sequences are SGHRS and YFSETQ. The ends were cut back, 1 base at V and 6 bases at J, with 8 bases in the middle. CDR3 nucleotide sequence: TGCGCCAGCAGCTTGACAGCTTTTAATTCACCCCTCCACTTT. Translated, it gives CASSLTAFNSPLHF. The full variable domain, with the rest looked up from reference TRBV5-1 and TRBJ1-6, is KAGVTQTPRYLIKTRGQQVTLSCSPISGHRSVSWYQQTPGQGLQFLFEYFSETQRNKGNFPGRFSGRQFSNSRSEMNVSTLELGDSALYLCASSLTAFNSPLHFGNGTRLTVT.

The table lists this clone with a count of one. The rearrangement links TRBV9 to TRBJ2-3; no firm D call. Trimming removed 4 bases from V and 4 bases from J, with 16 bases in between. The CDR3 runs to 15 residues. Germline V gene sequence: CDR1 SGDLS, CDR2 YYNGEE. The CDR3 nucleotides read TGTGCCAGCAGCCTCAGAAGTACTGCGGCAGATACGCAGTATTTT. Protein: CASSLRSTAADTQYF.

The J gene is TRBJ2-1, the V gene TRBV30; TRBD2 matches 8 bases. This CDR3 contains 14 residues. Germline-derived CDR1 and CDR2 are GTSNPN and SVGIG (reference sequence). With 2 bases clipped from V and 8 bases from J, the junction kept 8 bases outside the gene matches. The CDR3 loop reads CAWSRSGSQDEQFF. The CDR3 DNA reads TGTGCCTGGAGTAGGAGCGGGAGTCAGGATGAGCAGTTCTTC.

CDR3 protein: CASSTKPSTEAFF. CDR3 coding DNA: TGTGCCAGCAGCACCAAGCCGAGCACTGAAGCTTTCTTT. This chain links TRBV7-2 with TRBJ1-1, with D unresolved. CDR1 is SGHTA, CDR2 FQGNSA, per germline. The CDR3 loop spans 13 amino acids. Trimming cost V 5 bases and J 4 bases, with 11 bases left between them. The full variable domain, with the rest looked up from reference TRBV7-2 and TRBJ1-1, is GAGVSQSPSNKVTEKGKDVELRCDPISGHTALYWYRQSLGQGLEFLIYFQGNSAPDKSGLPSDRFSAERTGGSVSTLTIQRTQQEDSAVYLCASSTKPSTEAFFGQGTRLTVV.

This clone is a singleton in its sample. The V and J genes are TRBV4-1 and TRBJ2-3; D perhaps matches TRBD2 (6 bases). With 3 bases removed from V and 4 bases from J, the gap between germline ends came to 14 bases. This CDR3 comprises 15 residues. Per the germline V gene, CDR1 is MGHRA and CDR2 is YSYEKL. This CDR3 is CASSQPSLAADTQYF. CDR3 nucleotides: TGCGCCAGCAGCCAGCCATCACTAGCTGCAGATACGCAGTATTTT.

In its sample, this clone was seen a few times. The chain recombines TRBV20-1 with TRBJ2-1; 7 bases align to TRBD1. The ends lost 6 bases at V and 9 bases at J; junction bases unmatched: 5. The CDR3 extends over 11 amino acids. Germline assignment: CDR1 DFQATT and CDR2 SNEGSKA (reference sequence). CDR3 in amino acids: CSARDRVEQFF. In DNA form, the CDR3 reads TGCAGTGCCCGGGACAGAGTTGAGCAGTTCTTC.

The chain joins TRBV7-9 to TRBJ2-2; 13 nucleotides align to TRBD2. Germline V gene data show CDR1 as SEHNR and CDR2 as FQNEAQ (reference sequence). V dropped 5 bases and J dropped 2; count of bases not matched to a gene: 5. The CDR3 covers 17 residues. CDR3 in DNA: TGTGCCAGCAGCCCGGGACTAGCGGGATTAAACACCGGGGAGCTGTTTTTT. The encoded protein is CASSPGLAGLNTGELFF.

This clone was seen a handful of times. The CDR3 loop is CASSLEGAPNQPQHF. CDR3 DNA sequence: TGCGCCAGCAGCTTGGAGGGGGCCCCCAATCAGCCCCAGCATTTT. The chain links TRBV5-1 to TRBJ1-5, with TRBD1 identical over 7 bases. This CDR3 spans 15 amino acids. Germline assignment: CDR1 SGHRS and CDR2 YFSETQ. Unmatched junction bases numbered 3, after V lost 0 bases and J lost 3 bases.

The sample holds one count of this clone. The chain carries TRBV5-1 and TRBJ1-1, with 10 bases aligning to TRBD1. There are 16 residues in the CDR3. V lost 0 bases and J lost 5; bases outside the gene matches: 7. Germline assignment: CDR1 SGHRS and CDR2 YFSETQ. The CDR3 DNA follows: TGCGCCAGCAGCTTGGGGACCAGGACAGGGGGGACTGAAGCTTTCTTT. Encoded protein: CASSLGTRTGGTEAFF.

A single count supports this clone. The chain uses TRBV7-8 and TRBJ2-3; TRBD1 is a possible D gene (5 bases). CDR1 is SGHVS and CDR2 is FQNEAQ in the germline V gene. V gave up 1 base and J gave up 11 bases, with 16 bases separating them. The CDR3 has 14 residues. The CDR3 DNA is TGTGCCAGCAGCTTAGAGCGTGTTCAGGGCGTGCAGTATTTT. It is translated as CASSLERVQGVQYF.

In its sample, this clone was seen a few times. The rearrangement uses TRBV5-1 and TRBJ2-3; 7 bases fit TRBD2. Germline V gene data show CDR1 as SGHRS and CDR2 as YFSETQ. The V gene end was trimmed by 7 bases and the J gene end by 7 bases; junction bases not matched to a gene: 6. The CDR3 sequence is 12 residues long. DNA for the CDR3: TGCGCCAGCGGCGGGGGTGGTTATACGCAGTATTTT. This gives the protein CASGGGGYTQYF. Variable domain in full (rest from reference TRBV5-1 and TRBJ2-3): KAGVTQTPRYLIKTRGQQVTLSCSPISGHRSVSWYQQTPGQGLQFLFEYFSETQRNKGNFPGRFSGRQFSNSRSEMNVSTLELGDSALYLCASGGGGYTQYFGPGTRLTVL.

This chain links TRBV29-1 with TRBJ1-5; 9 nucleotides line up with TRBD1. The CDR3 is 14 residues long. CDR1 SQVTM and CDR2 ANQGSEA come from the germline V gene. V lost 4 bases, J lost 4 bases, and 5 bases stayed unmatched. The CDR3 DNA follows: TGCAGCGTTGCCACCGGGACAGGGAATCAGCCCCAGCATTTT. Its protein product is CSVATGTGNQPQHF.

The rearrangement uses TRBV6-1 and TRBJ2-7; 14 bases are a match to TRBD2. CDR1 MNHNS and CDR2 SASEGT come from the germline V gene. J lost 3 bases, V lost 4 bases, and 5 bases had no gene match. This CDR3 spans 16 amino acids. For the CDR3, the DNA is TGTGCCAGCAGTGGACCGGGGACTAGCGGGAGCTACGAGCAGTACTTC. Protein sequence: CASSGPGTSGSYEQYF.

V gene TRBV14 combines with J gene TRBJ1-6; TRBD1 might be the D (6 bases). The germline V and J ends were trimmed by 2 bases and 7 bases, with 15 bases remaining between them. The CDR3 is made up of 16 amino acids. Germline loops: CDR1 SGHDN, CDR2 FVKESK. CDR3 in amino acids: CASSQSAGTMNSPLHF. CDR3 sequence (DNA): TGTGCCAGCAGCCAATCTGCCGGGACAATGAATTCACCCCTCCACTTT.

CDR3 coding DNA: TGTGCCAGCAGAGACAGGGGGCGAGGTGAAGCTTTCTTT. Translation gives CASRDRGRGEAFF. J is TRBJ1-1 and V is TRBV12-3 or TRBV12-4; 10 bases are shared with TRBD1. This CDR3 is 13 amino acids long. V was pared by 6 bases and J by 7 bases, with 5 bases of the junction left unmatched.

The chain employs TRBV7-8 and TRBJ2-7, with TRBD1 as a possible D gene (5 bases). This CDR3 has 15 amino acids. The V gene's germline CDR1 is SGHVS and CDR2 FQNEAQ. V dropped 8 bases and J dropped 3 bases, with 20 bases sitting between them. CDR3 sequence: CASLPPGLPYYEQYF. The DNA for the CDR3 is TGTGCCAGCCTACCACCAGGGTTGCCGTACTACGAGCAGTACTTC.

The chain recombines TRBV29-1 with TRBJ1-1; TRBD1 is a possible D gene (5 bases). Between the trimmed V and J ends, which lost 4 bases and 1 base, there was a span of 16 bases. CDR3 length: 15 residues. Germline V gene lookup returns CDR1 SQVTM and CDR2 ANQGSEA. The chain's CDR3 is CSVVGQGKGNTEAFF. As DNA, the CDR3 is TGCAGCGTTGTAGGGCAGGGTAAAGGGAACACTGAAGCTTTCTTT.

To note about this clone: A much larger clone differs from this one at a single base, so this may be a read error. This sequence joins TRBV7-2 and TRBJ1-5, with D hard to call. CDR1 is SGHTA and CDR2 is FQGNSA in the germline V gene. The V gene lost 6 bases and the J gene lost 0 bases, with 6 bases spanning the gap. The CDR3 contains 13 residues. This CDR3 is CASSRYSNQPQHF. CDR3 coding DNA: TGTGCCAGCAGTCGTTATAGCAATCAGCCCCAGCATTTT.

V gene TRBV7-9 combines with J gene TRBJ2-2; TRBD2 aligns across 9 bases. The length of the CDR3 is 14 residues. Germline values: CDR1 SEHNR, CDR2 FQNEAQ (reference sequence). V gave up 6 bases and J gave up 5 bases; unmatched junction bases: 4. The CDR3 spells CASSSGSGTGELFF. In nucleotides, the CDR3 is TGTGCCAGCAGTAGCGGGAGCGGTACCGGGGAGCTGTTTTTT.

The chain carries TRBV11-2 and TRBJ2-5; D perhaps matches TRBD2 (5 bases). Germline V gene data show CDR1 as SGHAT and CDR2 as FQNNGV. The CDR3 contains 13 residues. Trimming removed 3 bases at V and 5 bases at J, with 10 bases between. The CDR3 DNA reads TGTGCCAGCAGCTTGGAGAGGGTGGAGACCCAGTACTTC. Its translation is CASSLERVETQYF.